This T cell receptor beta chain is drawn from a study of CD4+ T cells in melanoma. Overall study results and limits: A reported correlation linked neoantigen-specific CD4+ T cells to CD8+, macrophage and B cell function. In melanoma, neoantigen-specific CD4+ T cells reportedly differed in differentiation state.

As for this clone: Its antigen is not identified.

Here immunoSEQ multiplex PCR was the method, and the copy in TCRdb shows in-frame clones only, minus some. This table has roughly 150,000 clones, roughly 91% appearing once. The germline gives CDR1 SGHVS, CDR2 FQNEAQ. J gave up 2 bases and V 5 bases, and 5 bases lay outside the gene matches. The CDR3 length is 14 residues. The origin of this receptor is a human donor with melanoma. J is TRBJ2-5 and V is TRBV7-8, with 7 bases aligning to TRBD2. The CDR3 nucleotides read TGTGCCAGCAGCACCCGAGCGGGGCAAGAGACCCAGTACTTC. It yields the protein CASSTRAGQETQYF. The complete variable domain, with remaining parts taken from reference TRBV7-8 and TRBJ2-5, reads GAGVSQSPRYKVAKRGQDVALRCDPISGHVSLFWYQQALGQGPEFLTYFQNEAQLDKSGLPSDRFFAERPEGSVSTLKIQRTQQEDSAVYLCASSTRAGQETQYFGPGTRLLVL.